Here is one T cell receptor beta chain with its context. Its antigen remains unidentified. Documented treatment: approximately 9-day PBMC culture with coronavirus spike peptide pools or control peptides (ViraFEST assay). T cells were expanded with peptide pools, and expanded clonotypes were identified by TCR sequencing. Between the trimmed V and J ends, which lost 4 bases and 0 bases, there was a span of 21 bases. CDR1 and CDR2 from the germline V gene are SEHNR and FQNEAQ (reference sequence). CDR3 length equals 18 residues. The data stem from a study of vaccination and CD4 T cells after COVID-19. About the research overall: Post-COVID sampling occurred a median approximately 93 days after diagnosis (range 35 to 161).

At the Johns Hopkins FTIC core, DNA taken from cultured CD4+ T cells was sequenced by way of the Oncomine TCR Beta short-read assay. TCRdb redid the calling of the PCR reads with MiXCR, one entry per CDR3 protein. The repertoire holds fewer than 15,000 distinct CDR3 sequences, 51% seen once, with under 12% in the top ten. Study observations and caveats: In convalescent patients, 304 of 307 vaccine-specific clones were spike mono-reactive. Among convalescent patients, a median approximately 86% of reactive clones emerged only after vaccination.

The TCR was taken from a human donor who had recovered from COVID-19. This chain connects TRBV7-9 to TRBJ1-2; TRBD1 is a possible D gene (5 bases). What was sequenced was CD4+ T cells from blood, cultured in vitro. CDR3 residues: CASSSNLPWGEANYGYTF. CDR3 nucleotides: TGTGCCAGCAGCTCGAACCTCCCTTGGGGGGAAGCTAACTATGGCTACACCTTC.